What follows describes a single T cell receptor beta chain. The target antigen is unknown. CDR1 and CDR2 from the germline V gene are DFQATT and SNEGSKA (reference sequence). The CDR3 is 11 residues long. V was pared by 1 base and J by 7 bases, with 5 bases between. This sample is part of a study of a mutant IDH1 vaccine in newly diagnosed glioma. For the study at large: There were eight vaccinations for patients, given in weeks 1, 3, 5, 7, 11, 15, 19 and 23. Most had both radiotherapy and temozolomide beforehand; others had only one.

As for time point: week 11, during vaccination. All doses held 300 ug of mutant IDH1 20-mer peptide, with topical imiquimod. Donors' newly diagnosed IDH1-mutant WHO grade 3 or 4 astrocytomas lacked nuclear ATRX. TCRdb keeps only in-frame clones here, not all; method: immunoSEQ multiplex PCR. Altogether 45,000 to 60,000 clones are present, about 91% being singletons, with the ten largest covering around 2.5%. The study's findings and limits: Pseudoprogression seemed unlinked to shifts in top peripheral T cell clonotypes.

The J gene is TRBJ2-1, the V gene TRBV20-1; D is ambiguous. The TCR originated in a man aged 50 to 60 with glioma. The sequences come from PBMCs, collected from a glioma patient whose treatment included an IDH1 peptide vaccine. The CDR3: CSARGPNEQFF. The CDR3 DNA reads TGCAGTGCTAGAGGCCCTAATGAGCAGTTCTTC.